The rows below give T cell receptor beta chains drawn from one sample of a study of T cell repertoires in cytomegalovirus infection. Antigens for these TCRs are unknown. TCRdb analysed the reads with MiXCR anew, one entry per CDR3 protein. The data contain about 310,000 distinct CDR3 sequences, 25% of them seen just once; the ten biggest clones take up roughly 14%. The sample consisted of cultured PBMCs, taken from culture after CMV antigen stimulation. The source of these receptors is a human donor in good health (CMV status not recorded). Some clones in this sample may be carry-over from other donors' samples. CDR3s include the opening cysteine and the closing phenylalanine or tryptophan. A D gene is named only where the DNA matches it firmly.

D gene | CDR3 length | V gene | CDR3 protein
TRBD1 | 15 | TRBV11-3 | CASSLDGTGDDGYTF
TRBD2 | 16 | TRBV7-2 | CASSPRRQAGSETQYF
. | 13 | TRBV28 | CASSFPVAYEQYF
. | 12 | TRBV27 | CASSWREEEQFF
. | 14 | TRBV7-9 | CASSLEAGTQPQHF
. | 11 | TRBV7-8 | CASSPKNEQFF
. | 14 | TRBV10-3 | CAIRSRGVADTQYF
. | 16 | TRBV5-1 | CASSTSGTRLGETQYF
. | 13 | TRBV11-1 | CASSPGTIGEQYF
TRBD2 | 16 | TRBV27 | CASSPLAGGSKNIQYF
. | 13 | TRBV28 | CASTPVGGPEAFF
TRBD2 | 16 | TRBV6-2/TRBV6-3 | CASTKGESSGMNIQYF
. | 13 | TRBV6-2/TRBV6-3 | CASSPAPAYEQYF
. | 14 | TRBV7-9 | CASSLFEGPDTQYF
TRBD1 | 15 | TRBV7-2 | CASSAQGKGDTEAFF
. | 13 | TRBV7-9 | CASSLGVGNTIYF
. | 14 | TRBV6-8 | CASSSRGFGAEAFF
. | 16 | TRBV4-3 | CASSQAGSSGANVLTF
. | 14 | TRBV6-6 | CASSYWAGFYEQYF
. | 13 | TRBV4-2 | CASSQDLAYEQYF